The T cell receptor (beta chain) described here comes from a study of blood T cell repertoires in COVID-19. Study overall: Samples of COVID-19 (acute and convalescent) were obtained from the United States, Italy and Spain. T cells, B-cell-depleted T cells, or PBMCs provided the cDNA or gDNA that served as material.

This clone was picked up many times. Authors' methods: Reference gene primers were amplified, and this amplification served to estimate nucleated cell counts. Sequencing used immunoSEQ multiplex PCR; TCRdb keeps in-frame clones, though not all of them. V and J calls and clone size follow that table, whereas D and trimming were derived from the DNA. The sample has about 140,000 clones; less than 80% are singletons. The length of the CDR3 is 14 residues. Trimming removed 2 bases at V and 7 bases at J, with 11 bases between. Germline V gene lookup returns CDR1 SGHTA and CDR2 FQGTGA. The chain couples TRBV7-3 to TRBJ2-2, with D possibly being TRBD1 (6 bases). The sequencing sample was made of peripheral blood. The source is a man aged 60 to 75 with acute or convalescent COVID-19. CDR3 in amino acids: CASSLWGLGGELFF. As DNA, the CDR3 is TGTGCCAGCAGCTTATGGGGGCTGGGCGGGGAGCTGTTTTTT.